The 20 T cell receptor beta chains in this list originate from one sample, sequenced in a study of blood T cell repertoires in COVID-19. The table came from immunoSEQ multiplex PCR; TCRdb's copy has only in-frame clones and leaves some out. The sample holds some 300,000 clones, around 91% seen once. The source material was PBMCs or T cells enriched from blood (not recorded which). The receptors derive from a woman under 30 with acute COVID-19.

This chain links TRBV15 with TRBJ2-1, with 7 bases matching TRBD2. The CDR3 has 16 residues. The ends lost 1 base at V and 6 bases at J; junction bases unmatched: 9. The germline gives CDR1 LNHNV, CDR2 YYDKDF (reference sequence). DNA of the CDR3: TGTGCCACCAGCAGAGTAGTTGGTAGCGGGCGCAATGAGCAGTTCTTC. This codes for CATSRVVGSGRNEQFF.

The chain joins TRBV28 to TRBJ1-3, with 8 bases lining up with TRBD1. This CDR3 spans 17 amino acids. In germline, CDR1 is MDHEN, CDR2 SYDVKM. The V and J ends lost 6 bases and 0 bases, in that order; junction bases with no gene match: 10. The CDR3 is CASSKGQDTLSGNTIYF. The CDR3 DNA follows: TGTGCCAGCAGCAAGGGACAGGATACTCTCTCTGGAAACACCATATATTTT.

The V call is TRBV3-1 (or the pseudogene TRBV3-2), the J call TRBJ2-7, with 7 bases lining up with TRBD2. The CDR3 totals 16 residues. Per the germline V gene, CDR1 is LGHDT and CDR2 is YNNKEL (reference sequence). J gave up 3 bases and V 0 bases, and 8 bases lay outside the gene matches. The CDR3 sequence is CASSQDPPAGSYEQYF. CDR3 nucleotides: TGTGCCAGCAGCCAAGATCCCCCAGCGGGGAGCTACGAGCAGTACTTC.

The chain joins TRBV18 to TRBJ1-1; D perhaps matches TRBD1 (6 bases). Germline values: CDR1 KGHSH, CDR2 LQKENI. V was trimmed by 1 base and J by 4 bases, leaving 22 bases between them. The CDR3 has 18 amino acids. This chain's CDR3 is CASSPRSFRGPDGTEAFF. CDR3 sequence (DNA): TGTGCCAGCTCACCACGGTCGTTCAGGGGACCCGATGGCACTGAAGCTTTCTTT.

Only one count was recorded for this clone. The chain couples TRBV10-3 to TRBJ2-7, with TRBD2 matching over 12 bases. V lost 0 bases, J lost 2 bases, and 11 bases stayed unmatched. Germline CDR1 reads ENHRY; CDR2 reads SYGVKD. The CDR3 has 19 amino acids. This CDR3 reads CAISESRGTSGFDPYEQYF. The CDR3 coding sequence is TGTGCCATCAGTGAGTCGAGGGGGACTAGCGGGTTCGATCCCTACGAGCAGTACTTC.

The CDR3 region has the DNA TGTGCCATCTCGTTTGGGACTAGCGGGAGGGGTGAGCAGTTCTTC. Its protein product is CAISFGTSGRGEQFF. The rearrangement links TRBV10-3 to TRBJ2-1; 16 positions agree with TRBD2. The junction had 7 bases not matched to a gene; V was cut back by 8 bases and J by 9 bases. Germline-derived CDR1 and CDR2 are ENHRY and SYGVKD. The CDR3 covers 15 residues.

V and J are TRBV9 and TRBJ1-2; no clear D gene. The CDR3 spans 14 residues. Trimming stripped 0 bases from V and 4 bases from J, with 10 bases between. Germline values: CDR1 SGDLS, CDR2 YYNGEE. Here the CDR3 reads CASSVESGGYGYTF. The CDR3 region has the DNA TGTGCCAGCAGCGTAGAATCAGGTGGCTATGGCTACACCTTC.

This clone was recorded once. CDR3 amino acids: CASSPPGYYGYTF. The CDR3 region has the DNA TGTGCCAGCAGTCCCCCGGGTTACTATGGCTACACCTTC. The chain couples TRBV28 to TRBJ1-2; D is uncertain. Trimming took 5 bases from V and 3 from J, leaving 10 bases between them. The CDR3 spans 13 residues. Germline-derived CDR1 and CDR2 are MDHEN and SYDVKM.

This clone has just one count. The chain combines TRBV18 with TRBJ2-7, with D possibly being TRBD1 (6 bases). CDR1 and CDR2 from the germline V gene are KGHSH and LQKENI. The CDR3 is 18 amino acids. Deletions cut 3 bases from V and 3 bases from J, with 24 bases between. This CDR3 is CASSPSFKNRDTHYEQYF. Here the CDR3 DNA reads TGTGCCAGCTCACCCTCTTTCAAAAACCGGGACACCCACTACGAGCAGTACTTC.

In this sample, this clone turned up once. The chain links TRBV6-5 to TRBJ2-2; 7 bases map to TRBD1. The ends lost 6 bases at V and 2 bases at J; junction bases unmatched: 6. The CDR3 sequence is 15 residues long. The germline gives CDR1 MNHEY, CDR2 SVGAGI. The CDR3 is CASRKGQVNTGELFF. The DNA of the CDR3 is TGTGCCAGCAGAAAAGGACAGGTTAACACCGGGGAGCTGTTTTTT.

The chain is built from TRBV7-9 and TRBJ1-6, with 9 bases identical to TRBD1. Per the germline V gene, CDR1 is SEHNR and CDR2 is FQNEAQ (reference sequence). This CDR3 comprises 15 residues. Trimming at V came to 1 base and at J to 6 bases, leaving 1 base not matched to a gene. The CDR3 spells CASSLGDRVNSPLHF. The CDR3 DNA sequence: TGTGCCAGCAGCTTAGGGGACAGGGTTAATTCACCCCTCCACTTT.

J is TRBJ1-1 and V is TRBV28; the match to TRBD1 covers 11 bases. Germline CDR1 is MDHEN and CDR2 is SYDVKM. J was trimmed by 3 bases and V by 6 bases; bases with no gene match: 9. CDR3 length equals 16 residues. The CDR3 here is CASRGTGGAGDTEAFF. Here the CDR3 DNA reads TGTGCCAGCAGGGGGACAGGGGGGGCCGGGGACACTGAAGCTTTCTTT.

This chain uses TRBV28 with TRBJ1-2; 10 positions match TRBD1. Germline assignment: CDR1 MDHEN and CDR2 SYDVKM. Trimming took 6 bases from V and 5 from J; bases not matched to a gene: 3. The length of the CDR3 is 13 residues. The CDR3 loop reads CASSSDRGYGYTF. For the CDR3, the DNA is TGTGCCAGCAGCTCGGACAGGGGGTATGGCTACACCTTC.

This chain connects TRBV5-1 to TRBJ2-5; no clear D gene. Trimming cost V 7 bases and J 5 bases, with 18 bases left between them. Per germline, CDR1 SGHRS and CDR2 YFSETQ. The CDR3 totals 14 residues. The CDR3 protein is CASASERSGETQYF. CDR3 sequence (DNA): TGCGCCAGCGCAAGCGAGCGTAGTGGGGAGACCCAGTACTTC.

The V gene is TRBV28, the J gene TRBJ1-5, with 10 bases lining up with TRBD1. V trimming: 5 bases; J trimming: 0 bases; junction bases outside the gene matches: 10. The CDR3 loop spans 18 amino acids. Germline assignment: CDR1 MDHEN and CDR2 SYDVKM. The CDR3 loop is CASSTSRQGAVSNQPQHF. The CDR3 DNA is TGTGCCAGCAGTACTTCTCGACAGGGGGCCGTTAGCAATCAGCCCCAGCATTTT.

The chain couples TRBV5-1 to TRBJ1-2; TRBD1 matches 7 bases. V trimming: 7 bases; J trimming: 14 bases; junction bases outside the gene matches: 14. Per the germline V gene, CDR1 is SGHRS and CDR2 is YFSETQ. The CDR3 runs 12 residues. CDR3 sequence: CASSFGAGGWTF. In DNA form, the CDR3 reads TGCGCCAGCTCCTTTGGGGCAGGGGGTTGGACCTTC.

The CDR3 protein is CATEVVGRDHTQYF. The DNA of the CDR3 is TGTGCCACAGAGGTCGTTGGGCGGGACCATACGCAGTATTTT. The chain employs TRBV10-3 and TRBJ2-3; a possible D gene is TRBD2 (6 bases). The germline CDR1 and CDR2 sequences are ENHRY and SYGVKD. V was shortened by 10 bases and J by 7 bases, with 21 bases between the two germline ends. There are 14 residues in the CDR3.

This chain connects TRBV5-1 to TRBJ2-1; TRBD2 matches at 15 bases. Germline trimming cut 4 bases from V and 2 bases from J; bases unmatched to any gene: 7. The CDR3 sequence is 18 residues long. The germline CDR1 and CDR2 sequences are SGHRS and YFSETQ. The CDR3 nucleotides are TGCGCCAGCAGCCCCGGGACTAGCGGGAGGATAACCTACAATGAGCAGTTCTTC. It yields the protein CASSPGTSGRITYNEQFF.

The V call is TRBV3-1 (or the pseudogene TRBV3-2), the J call TRBJ1-2; TRBD1 agrees at 11 bases. The CDR3 spans 13 residues. After removal of 6 bases from V and 7 bases from J, the junction contained 4 bases not matched to a gene. Germline lookup yields CDR1 LGHDT and CDR2 YNNKEL (reference sequence). The CDR3 region has the DNA TGTGCCAGCAGGGTGGGACAGGGGGGTGGCTACACCTTC. This codes for CASRVGQGGGYTF.

This chain uses TRBV2 with TRBJ1-1; D uncertain. The CDR3 totals 13 residues. The germline V gene has CDR1 SNHLY and CDR2 FYNNEI. The V end lost 3 bases, the J end lost 1 base, and 6 bases lay between the germline ends. The CDR3 sequence: CASSDEGNTEAFF. In DNA form, the CDR3 reads TGTGCCAGCAGTGACGAGGGGAACACTGAAGCTTTCTTT.